This TCR beta chain was profiled in a study of regulatory T cells in long-lasting Graves disease. CDR3 length equals 15 residues. Germline V gene sequence: CDR1 MGHRA, CDR2 YSYEKL. Deletions cut 1 base from V and 4 bases from J, with 13 bases between. The sample holds a few counts of this clonotype. The authors built TCR beta libraries using iRepertoire HTBI primers and Arm-PCR of CDR3 regions. One entry per CDR3 protein results from TCRdb running MiXCR on the multiplex PCR reads. The sample contains 550,000 to 650,000 distinct CDR3 sequences, about 16% of which appear only once. Time point of the sample: newly diagnosed GD, antithyroid drugs for less than 3 months. There was RNA extracted from PBMCs, and the TCR library was made from it. A further study also used this sample, focusing on T cells in Graves' hyperthyroidism and ophthalmopathy.

Sample: peripheral blood mononuclear cells (PBMCs), taken at new diagnosis, from a patient treated with antithyroid drugs. V gene TRBV4-1 combines with J gene TRBJ1-2; D call uncertain. This clonotype was obtained from a young man with Graves disease. This CDR3 is CASSQGSRRSYGYTF. The CDR3 region has the DNA TGCGCCAGCAGCCAAGGGTCACGGAGGAGCTATGGCTACACCTTC.